Each of the 5 T cell receptor beta chains below was sequenced from the same sample in a study of shared clonotypes between healthy human individuals. Some clones are missing from TCRdb's copy, which holds only in-frame ones; the method was immunoSEQ multiplex PCR. The sample contains 2 million to 2.5 million clones, approximately 93% of which appear only once. Sample: naive CD4+ T cells from PBMCs. Stated subset: CD45RA+ positively selected. The receptor source for this set is a young man in good health. Some clones in this sample may be carry-over from other donors' samples.

This clone was picked up one time. The rearrangement links TRBV27 to TRBJ2-1, with D unresolved. Germline CDR1 MNHEY, CDR2 SMNVEV (reference sequence). The germline V and J ends were trimmed by 3 bases and 0 bases, with 6 bases remaining between them. CDR3 length: 14 amino acids. The CDR3 region has the DNA TGTGCCAGCAGTTTTCTGAGCTCCTACAATGAGCAGTTCTTC. Its translation is CASSFLSSYNEQFF.

J is TRBJ2-4 and V is TRBV27; 7 bases match TRBD1. J lost 8 bases, V lost 6 bases, and 10 bases had no gene match. The CDR3 sequence is 14 residues long. Germline CDR1 reads MNHEY; CDR2 reads SMNVEV (reference sequence). CDR3 nucleotide sequence: TGTGCCAGCAGCTCCCCACAGGGGCAGTACATTCAGTACTTC. It codes for CASSSPQGQYIQYF.

On this clone: Other DNA sequences in this specimen translate into the identical CDR3. The chain combines TRBV2 with TRBJ2-3; 9 bases fit TRBD1. The CDR3 extends over 13 amino acids. CDR1 and CDR2 from the germline V gene are SNHLY and FYNNEI. V shed 4 bases and J 4 bases; nucleotides not matched to a gene: 0. CDR3 DNA sequence: TGTGCCAGCAGTGGACAGGGGGCAGATACGCAGTATTTT. As protein: CASSGQGADTQYF.

The gene calls are TRBV27 and TRBJ1-1, with D uncertain. Germline V gene lookup returns CDR1 MNHEY and CDR2 SMNVEV (reference sequence). The CDR3 length is 14 residues. With 6 bases removed from V and 1 base from J, the gap between germline ends came to 12 bases. The CDR3 DNA reads TGTGCCAGCAGGATCGCGGGGAAGAACACTGAAGCTTTCTTT. Translating it yields CASRIAGKNTEAFF.

This sequence joins TRBV7-9 and TRBJ2-3, with D possibly matching TRBD1 (7 bases). Germline loops: CDR1 SEHNR, CDR2 FQNEAQ (reference sequence). V lost 5 bases, J lost 0 bases, and 15 bases lay in between. This CDR3 region has 16 residues. The CDR3 spells CASSEPTGTSTDTQYF. Written as DNA, the CDR3 is TGTGCCAGCAGCGAACCGACAGGGACTAGCACAGATACGCAGTATTTT.